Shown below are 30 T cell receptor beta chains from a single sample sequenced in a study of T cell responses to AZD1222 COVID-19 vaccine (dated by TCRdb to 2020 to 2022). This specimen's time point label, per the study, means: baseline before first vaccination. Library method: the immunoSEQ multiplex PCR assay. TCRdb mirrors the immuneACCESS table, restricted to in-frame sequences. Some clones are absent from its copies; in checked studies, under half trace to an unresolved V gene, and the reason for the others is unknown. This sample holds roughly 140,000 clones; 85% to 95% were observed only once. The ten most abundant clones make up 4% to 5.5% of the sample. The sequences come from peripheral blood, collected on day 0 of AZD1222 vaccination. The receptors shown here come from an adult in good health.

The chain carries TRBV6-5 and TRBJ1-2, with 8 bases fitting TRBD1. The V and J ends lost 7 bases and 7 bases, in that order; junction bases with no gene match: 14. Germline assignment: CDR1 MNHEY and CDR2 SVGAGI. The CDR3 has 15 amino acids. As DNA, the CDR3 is TGTGCCAGCACCCTAAGACAGGGGTGGGACGTTGGCTACACCTTC. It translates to CASTLRQGWDVGYTF.

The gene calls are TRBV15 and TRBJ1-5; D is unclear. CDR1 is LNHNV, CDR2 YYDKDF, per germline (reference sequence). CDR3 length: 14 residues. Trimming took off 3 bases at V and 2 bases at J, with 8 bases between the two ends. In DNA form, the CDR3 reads TGTGCCACCAGCAGGCAGGTGGGCAATCAGCCCCAGCATTTT. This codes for CATSRQVGNQPQHF.

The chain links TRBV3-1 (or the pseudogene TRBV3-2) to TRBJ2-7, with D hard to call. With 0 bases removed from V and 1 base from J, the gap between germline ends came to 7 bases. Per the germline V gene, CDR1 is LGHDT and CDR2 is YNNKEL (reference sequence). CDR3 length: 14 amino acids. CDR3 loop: CASSQDWGSYEQYF. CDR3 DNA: TGTGCCAGCAGCCAAGATTGGGGTTCCTACGAGCAGTACTTC.

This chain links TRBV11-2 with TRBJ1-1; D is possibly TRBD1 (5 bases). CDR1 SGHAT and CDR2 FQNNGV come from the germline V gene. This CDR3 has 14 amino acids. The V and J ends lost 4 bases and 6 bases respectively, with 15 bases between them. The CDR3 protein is CASSSSGQGAEAFF. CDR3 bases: TGTGCCAGCAGCTCGTCAGGGCAGGGTGCTGAAGCTTTCTTT.

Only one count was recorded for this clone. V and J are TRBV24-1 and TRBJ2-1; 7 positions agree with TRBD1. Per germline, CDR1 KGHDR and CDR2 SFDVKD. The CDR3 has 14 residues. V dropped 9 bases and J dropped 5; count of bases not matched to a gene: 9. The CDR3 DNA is TGTGCCACCTCGGACAGGCACGCGAACAATGAGCAGTTCTTC. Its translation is CATSDRHANNEQFF.

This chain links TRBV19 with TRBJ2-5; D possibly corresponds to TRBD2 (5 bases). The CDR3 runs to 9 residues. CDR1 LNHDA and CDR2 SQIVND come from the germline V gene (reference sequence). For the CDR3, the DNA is TGTCGCGGGCGGGAGACCCAGTACTTC. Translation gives CRGRETQYF.

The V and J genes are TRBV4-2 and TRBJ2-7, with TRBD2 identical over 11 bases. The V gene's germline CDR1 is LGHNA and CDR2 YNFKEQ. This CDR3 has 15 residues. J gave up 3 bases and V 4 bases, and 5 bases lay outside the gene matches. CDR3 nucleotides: TGTGCCAGCAGCCGGGGGCTAGCGGGAGGCTACGAGCAGTACTTC. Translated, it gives CASSRGLAGGYEQYF.

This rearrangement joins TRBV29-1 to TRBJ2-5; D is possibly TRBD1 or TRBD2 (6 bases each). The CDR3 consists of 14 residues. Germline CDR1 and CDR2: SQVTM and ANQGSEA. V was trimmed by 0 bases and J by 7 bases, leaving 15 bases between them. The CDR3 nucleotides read TGCAGCGTTGAAGAACTAGGGGGGTTCGGGACCCAGTACTTC. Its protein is CSVEELGGFGTQYF. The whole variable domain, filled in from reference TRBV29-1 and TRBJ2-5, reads SAVISQKPSRDICQRGTSLTIQCQVDSQVTMMFWYRQQPGQSLTLIATANQGSEATYESGFVIDKFPISRPNLTFSTLTVSNMSPEDSSIYLCSVEELGGFGTQYFGPGTRLLVL.

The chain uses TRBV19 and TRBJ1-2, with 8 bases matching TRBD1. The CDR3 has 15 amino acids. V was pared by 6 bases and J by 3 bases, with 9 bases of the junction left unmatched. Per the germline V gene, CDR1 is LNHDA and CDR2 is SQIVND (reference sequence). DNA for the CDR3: TGTGCCAGTAGCCAAGGGGGACAGGTTTACTATGGCTACACCTTC. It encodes CASSQGGQVYYGYTF.

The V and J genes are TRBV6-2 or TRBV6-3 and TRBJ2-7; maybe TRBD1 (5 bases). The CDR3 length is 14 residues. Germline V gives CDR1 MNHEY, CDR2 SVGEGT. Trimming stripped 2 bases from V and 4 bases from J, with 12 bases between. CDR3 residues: CASSYRGREYEQYF. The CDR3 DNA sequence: TGTGCCAGCAGTTACCGTGGCAGGGAATACGAGCAGTACTTC.

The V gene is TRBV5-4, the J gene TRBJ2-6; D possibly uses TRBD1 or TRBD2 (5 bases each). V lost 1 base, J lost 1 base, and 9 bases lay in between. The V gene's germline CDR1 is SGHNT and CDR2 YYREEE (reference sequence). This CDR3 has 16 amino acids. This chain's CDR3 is CASSLTRESGANVLTF. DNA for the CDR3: TGTGCCAGCAGCTTGACCAGGGAGTCTGGGGCCAACGTCCTGACTTTC.

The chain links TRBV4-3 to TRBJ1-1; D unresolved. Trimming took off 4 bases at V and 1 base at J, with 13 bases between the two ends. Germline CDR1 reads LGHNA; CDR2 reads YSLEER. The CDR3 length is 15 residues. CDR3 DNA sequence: TGCGCCAGCAGCCCCACGACGTTTCCGAACACTGAAGCTTTCTTT. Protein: CASSPTTFPNTEAFF.

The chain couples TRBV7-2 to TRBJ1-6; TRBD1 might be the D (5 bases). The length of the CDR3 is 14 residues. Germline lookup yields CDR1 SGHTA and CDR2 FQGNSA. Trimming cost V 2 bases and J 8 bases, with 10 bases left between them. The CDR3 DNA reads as TGTGCCAGCAGCTTAAATCAAGGGGATTCACCCCTCCACTTT. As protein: CASSLNQGDSPLHF.

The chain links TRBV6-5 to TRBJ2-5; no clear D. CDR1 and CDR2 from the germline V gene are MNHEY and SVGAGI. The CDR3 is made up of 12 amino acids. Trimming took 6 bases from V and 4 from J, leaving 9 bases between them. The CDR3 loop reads CASRGLAETQYF. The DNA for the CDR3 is TGTGCCAGCAGAGGGTTGGCAGAGACCCAGTACTTC.

The CDR3, as DNA: TGCAGCGTTGGGGACAGGGAGACTTATGGCTACACCTTC. It translates to CSVGDRETYGYTF. The rearrangement joins TRBV29-1 to TRBJ1-2, with 9 bases lining up with TRBD1. The ends lost 4 bases at V and 5 bases at J; junction bases unmatched: 5. The germline gives CDR1 SQVTM, CDR2 ANQGSEA. The CDR3 totals 13 residues.

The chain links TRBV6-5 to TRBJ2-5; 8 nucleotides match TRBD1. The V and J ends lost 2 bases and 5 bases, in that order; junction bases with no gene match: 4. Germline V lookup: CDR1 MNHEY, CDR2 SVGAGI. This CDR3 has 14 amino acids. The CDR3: CASSYQGAEETQYF. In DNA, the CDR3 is TGTGCCAGCAGTTACCAGGGGGCTGAGGAGACCCAGTACTTC.

The CDR3 DNA follows: TGTGCCAGCAGTGAAGCTGCGGGTGGAGGCCAAGAGACCCAGTACTTC. Its translation is CASSEAAGGGQETQYF. The rearrangement uses TRBV6-1 and TRBJ2-5, with a weak D call TRBD2 (5 bases). Between the trimmed V and J ends, which lost 0 bases and 1 base, there was a span of 12 bases. Germline CDR1 is MNHNS and CDR2 is SASEGT. The CDR3 consists of 16 residues.

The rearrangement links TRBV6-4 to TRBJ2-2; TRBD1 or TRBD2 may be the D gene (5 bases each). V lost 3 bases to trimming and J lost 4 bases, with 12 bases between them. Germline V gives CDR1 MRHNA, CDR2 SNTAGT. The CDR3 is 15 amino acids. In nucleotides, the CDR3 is TGTGCCAGCAGTGATGGTACAGGAGGCACCGGGGAGCTGTTTTTT. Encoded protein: CASSDGTGGTGELFF.

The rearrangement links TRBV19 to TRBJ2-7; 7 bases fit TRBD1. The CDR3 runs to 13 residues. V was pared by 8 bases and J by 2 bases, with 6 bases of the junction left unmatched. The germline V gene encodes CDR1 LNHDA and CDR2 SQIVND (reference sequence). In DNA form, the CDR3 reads TGTGCCAGTTCAGGGGGAGTGACCTACGAGCAGTACTTC. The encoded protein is CASSGGVTYEQYF.

The CDR3 region is CAWSVHSLGTEAFF. Here the CDR3 DNA reads TGTGCCTGGAGTGTACACAGCCTGGGGACTGAAGCTTTCTTT. The chain employs TRBV30 and TRBJ1-1; D gene ambiguous. CDR1 and CDR2 (germline): GTSNPN, SVGIG (reference sequence). Trimming took off 0 bases at V and 5 bases at J, with 13 bases between the two ends. The CDR3 is made up of 14 amino acids. Drawing the rest from reference TRBV30 and TRBJ1-1, the complete variable domain is SQTIHQWPATLVQPVGSPLSLECTVEGTSNPNLYWYRQAAGRGLQLLFYSVGIGQISSEVPQNLSASRPQDRQFILSSKKLLLSDSGFYLCAWSVHSLGTEAFFGQGTRLTVV.

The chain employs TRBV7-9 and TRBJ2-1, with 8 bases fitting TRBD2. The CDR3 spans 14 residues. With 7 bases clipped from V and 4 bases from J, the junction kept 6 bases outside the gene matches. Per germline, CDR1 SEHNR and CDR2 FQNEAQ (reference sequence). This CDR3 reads CASIPGGAYNEQFF. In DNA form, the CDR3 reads TGTGCCAGCATCCCGGGGGGGGCTTACAATGAGCAGTTCTTC.

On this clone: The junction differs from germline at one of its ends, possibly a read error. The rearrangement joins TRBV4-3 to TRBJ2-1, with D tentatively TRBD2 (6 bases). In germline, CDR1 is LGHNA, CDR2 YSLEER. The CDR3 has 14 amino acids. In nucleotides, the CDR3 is TGCGCCAGCAGCCCCCGGGACTCCGACAATGAGCAGTTCTTC. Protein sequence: CASSPRDSDNEQFF.

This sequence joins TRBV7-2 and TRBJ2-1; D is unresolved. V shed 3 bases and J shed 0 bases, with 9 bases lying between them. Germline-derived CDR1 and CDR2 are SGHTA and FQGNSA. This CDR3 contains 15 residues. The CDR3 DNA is TGTGCCAGCAGCTTGCCCCGGTACTCCTACAATGAGCAGTTCTTC. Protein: CASSLPRYSYNEQFF.

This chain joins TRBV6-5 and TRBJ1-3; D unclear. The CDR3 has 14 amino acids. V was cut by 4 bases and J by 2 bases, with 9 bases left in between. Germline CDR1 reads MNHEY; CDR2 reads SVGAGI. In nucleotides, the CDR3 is TGTGCCAGCAGTTCCATGCTACCTGGAAACACCATATATTTT. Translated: CASSSMLPGNTIYF.

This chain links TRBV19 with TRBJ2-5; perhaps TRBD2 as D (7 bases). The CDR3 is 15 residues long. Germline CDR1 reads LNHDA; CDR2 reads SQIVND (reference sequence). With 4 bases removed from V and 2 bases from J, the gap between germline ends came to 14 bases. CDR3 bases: TGTGCCAGTAGTACCCCTGAGGGGGGGCAAGAGACCCAGTACTTC. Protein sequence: CASSTPEGGQETQYF.

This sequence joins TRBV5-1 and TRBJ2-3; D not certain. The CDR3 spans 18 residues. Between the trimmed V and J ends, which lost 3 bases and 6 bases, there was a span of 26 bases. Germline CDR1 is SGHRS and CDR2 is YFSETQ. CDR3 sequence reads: CASSSDAQHWLLTDTQYF. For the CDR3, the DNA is TGCGCCAGCAGCTCCGACGCCCAGCATTGGCTATTGACCGATACGCAGTATTTT.

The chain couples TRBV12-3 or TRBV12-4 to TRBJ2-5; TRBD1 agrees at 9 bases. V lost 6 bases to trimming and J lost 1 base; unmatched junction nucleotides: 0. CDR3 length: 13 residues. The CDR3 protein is CASRTGGQETQYF. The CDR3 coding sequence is TGTGCCAGCAGGACAGGGGGCCAAGAGACCCAGTACTTC.

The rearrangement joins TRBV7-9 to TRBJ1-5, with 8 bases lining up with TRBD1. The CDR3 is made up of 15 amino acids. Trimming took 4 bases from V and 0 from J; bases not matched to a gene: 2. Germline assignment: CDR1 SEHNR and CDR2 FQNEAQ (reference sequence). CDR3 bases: TGTGCCAGCAGCTCACAGGGGGATAGCAATCAGCCCCAGCATTTT. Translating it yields CASSSQGDSNQPQHF.

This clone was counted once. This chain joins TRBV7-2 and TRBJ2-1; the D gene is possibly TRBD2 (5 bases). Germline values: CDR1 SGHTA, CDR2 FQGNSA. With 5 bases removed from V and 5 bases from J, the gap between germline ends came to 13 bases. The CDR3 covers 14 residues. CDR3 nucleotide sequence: TGTGCCAGCAGCCCCGGTTGGAGGCACAATGAGCAGTTCTTC. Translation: CASSPGWRHNEQFF. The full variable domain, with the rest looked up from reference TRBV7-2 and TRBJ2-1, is GAGVSQSPSNKVTEKGKDVELRCDPISGHTALYWYRQSLGQGLEFLIYFQGNSAPDKSGLPSDRFSAERTGGSVSTLTIQRTQQEDSAVYLCASSPGWRHNEQFFGPGTRLTVL.

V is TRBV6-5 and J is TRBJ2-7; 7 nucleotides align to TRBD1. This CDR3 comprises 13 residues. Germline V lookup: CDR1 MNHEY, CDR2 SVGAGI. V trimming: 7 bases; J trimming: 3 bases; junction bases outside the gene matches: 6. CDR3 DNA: TGTGCCAGCAAGAGGGGGCAAGGCTACGAGCAGTACTTC. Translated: CASKRGQGYEQYF.